This paragraph reports one T cell receptor (beta chain). Its antigen remains unknown. This entry is derived from a study of monozygotic twins with cystic fibrosis. The overall study: Roughly 3.2 micrograms of fragmented DNA underwent roughly 16 PCR cycles for library preparation.

The V and J ends lost 3 bases and 8 bases respectively, with 13 bases between them. CDR3 length: 12 residues. Germline V gives CDR1 GTSNPN, CDR2 SVGIG (reference sequence). Study results and limitations: Median Simpson clonality of approximately 0.0091 suggested naive T cells predominated. Monozygotic CF twin pairs shared significantly more nucleotide-identical clonotypes than unrelated CF individuals did. Shared CDR3 numbers were not associated with age, concordance or severity.

Sequencing was performed with immunoSEQ multiplex PCR; in TCRdb, only in-frame clones are kept and a portion is missing. The sample holds about 15,000 clones, 85% to 95% seen once. The sample was blood. The rearrangement uses TRBV30 and TRBJ1-2; tentatively, D is TRBD1 (5 bases). The origin of this receptor is a girl aged 2 to 10 with cystic fibrosis. The CDR3 DNA follows: TGTGCCTGGAGCGGGGACGTTTGGGGCTACACCTTC. It translates to CAWSGDVWGYTF.